A selection of T cell receptor beta chains follows, all from one sample in a study of regulatory T cells in long-lasting Graves disease. TCRdb re-called the multiplex PCR reads through MiXCR, storing one row per CDR3 protein. The sample records a few hundred thousand distinct CDR3 sequences, around a fifth being singletons. The same sample was also used in a study of T cells in Graves' hyperthyroidism and ophthalmopathy.

The specimen comprised peripheral blood mononuclear cells (PBMCs), sampled at new diagnosis, from a patient treated with antithyroid drugs. Receptors were obtained from a woman in her twenties or thirties with Graves disease. CDR3s include the opening cysteine and the closing phenylalanine or tryptophan. D genes are given only for firm matches. A row's size may be missing; if present it is once, few, many or a size class.

d_gene: -
j_gene: TRBJ2-2
v_gene: TRBV20-1
abundance: many
CDR3aa: CSARPPGRLSRELFF
CDR3nt: TGCAGTGCTAGACCTCCCGGCCGGCTTTCAAGGGAGCTGTTTTTT

d_gene: TRBD2
j_gene: TRBJ2-7
v_gene: TRBV27
abundance: -
CDR3aa: CASSLSASGGYEQYF
CDR3nt: TGTGCCAGCAGTTTATCGGCTAGCGGGGGATACGAGCAGTACTTC

d_gene: -
j_gene: TRBJ1-2
v_gene: TRBV2
abundance: many
CDR3aa: CASSGGSAGGSYTF
CDR3nt: TGTGCCAGCAGTGGGGGGTCGGCCGGGGGGAGCTACACCTTC

d_gene: -
j_gene: TRBJ2-5
v_gene: TRBV5-1
abundance: many
CDR3aa: CASSLLPGPQETQYF
CDR3nt: TGCGCCAGCAGCTTGCTCCCGGGTCCCCAAGAGACCCAGTACTTC

d_gene: -
j_gene: TRBJ1-2
v_gene: TRBV6-5
abundance: many
CDR3aa: CASSYSVARDGYTF
CDR3nt: TGTGCCAGCAGTTACTCGGTGGCCAGGGATGGCTACACCTTC

d_gene: TRBD2
j_gene: TRBJ2-3
v_gene: TRBV4-1
abundance: -
CDR3aa: CASSQDIVAGPTDTQYF
CDR3nt: TGCGCCAGCAGCCAAGATATTGTAGCGGGACCCACAGATACGCAGTATTTT

d_gene: TRBD1
j_gene: TRBJ2-4
v_gene: TRBV28
abundance: few
CDR3aa: CASRGQTTGRAKNIQYF
CDR3nt: TGTGCCAGCAGGGGCCAAACGACAGGGCGGGCCAAAAACATTCAGTACTTC

d_gene: TRBD1
j_gene: TRBJ1-1
v_gene: TRBV12-3/TRBV12-4
abundance: many
CDR3aa: CASSHGQGAKVREAFF
CDR3nt: TGTGCCAGCAGTCACGGACAGGGGGCTAAGGTTCGTGAAGCTTTCTTT

d_gene: -
j_gene: TRBJ2-5
v_gene: TRBV9
abundance: many
CDR3aa: CASSLLGGNQETQYF
CDR3nt: TGTGCCAGCTCCTTGTTGGGAGGCAACCAAGAGACCCAGTACTTC

d_gene: -
j_gene: TRBJ1-2
v_gene: TRBV6-4
abundance: many
CDR3aa: CASTVAGRYGYTF
CDR3nt: TGTGCCAGCACCGTGGCGGGACGGTATGGCTACACCTTC

d_gene: TRBD2
j_gene: TRBJ2-2
v_gene: TRBV19
abundance: many
CDR3aa: CASLPGLGPGELFF
CDR3nt: TGTGCCAGCCTCCCGGGACTAGGTCCCGGGGAGCTGTTTTTT

d_gene: TRBD1
j_gene: TRBJ1-6
v_gene: TRBV4-1
abundance: -
CDR3aa: CASSQGLGAYNRGRGSPLHF
CDR3nt: TGCGCCAGCAGCCAAGGGTTGGGCGCCTACAACAGGGGGCGCGGCTCACCCCTCCACTTT

d_gene: -
j_gene: TRBJ1-2
v_gene: TRBV12-3/TRBV12-4
abundance: many
CDR3aa: CASSSFRVDGYTF
CDR3nt: TGTGCCAGCAGTTCATTCAGGGTGGATGGCTACACCTTC

d_gene: -
j_gene: TRBJ1-1
v_gene: TRBV7-9
abundance: -
CDR3aa: CASSFPVGATEAFF
CDR3nt: TGTGCCAGCAGCTTCCCTGTCGGTGCGACTGAAGCTTTCTTT